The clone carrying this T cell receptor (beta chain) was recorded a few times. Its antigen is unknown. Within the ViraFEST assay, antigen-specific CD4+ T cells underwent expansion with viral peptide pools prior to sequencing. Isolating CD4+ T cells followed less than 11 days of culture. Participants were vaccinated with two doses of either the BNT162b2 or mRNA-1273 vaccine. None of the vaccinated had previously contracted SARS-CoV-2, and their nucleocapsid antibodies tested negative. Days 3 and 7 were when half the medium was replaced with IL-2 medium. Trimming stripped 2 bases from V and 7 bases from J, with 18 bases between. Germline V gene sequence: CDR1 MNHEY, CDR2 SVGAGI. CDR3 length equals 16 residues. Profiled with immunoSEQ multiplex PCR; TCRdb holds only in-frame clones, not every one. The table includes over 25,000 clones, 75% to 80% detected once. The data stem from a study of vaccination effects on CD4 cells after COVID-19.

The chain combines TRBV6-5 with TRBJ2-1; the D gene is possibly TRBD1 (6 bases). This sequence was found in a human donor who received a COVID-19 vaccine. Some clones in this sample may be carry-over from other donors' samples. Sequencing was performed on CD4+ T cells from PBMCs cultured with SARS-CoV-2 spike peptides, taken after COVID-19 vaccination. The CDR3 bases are TGTGCCAGCAGTTACATCGGCCAGGGGCGCAGGAATGAGCAGTTCTTC. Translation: CASSYIGQGRRNEQFF.